The 17 T cell receptor beta chains presented below share a single source sample, sequenced in a study of CXCR3-negative and CXCR3-positive naive CD8 T cells. The TRB cDNA libraries were prepared by 5' RACE with UMI labels. TCRdb re-called the 5' RACE reads and catalogs CDR3 proteins one per entry, DNA excluded. This table lists over 35,000 distinct CDR3 sequences. Sequenced input: naive CXCR3- CD8+ T cells from blood. Specified subset: CD45RO-CCR7+CD27+CD95- naive CD8+ T cells lacking CXCR3 (TNR3-). The receptors originated from a human donor in good health. Some clones in this sample may be carry-over from other donors' samples.

V gene TRBV7-2 combines with J gene TRBJ2-7; TCRdb proposes TRBD1, but this gene call is untestable without DNA. Germline lookup yields CDR1 SGHTA and CDR2 FQGNSA. The CDR3 loop spans 15 amino acids. CDR3 amino acids: CASSLVDSSVYEQYF.

The chain links TRBV5-5 to TRBJ2-3; TCRdb lists TRBD1, though no DNA is available to test this call. CDR1 and CDR2 (germline): SGHKS, YYEKEE (reference sequence). The CDR3 has 17 residues. This CDR3 reads CASSLEPGTEDTDTQYF.

The chain couples TRBV15 to TRBJ2-3. CDR1 is LNHNV and CDR2 is YYDKDF in the germline V gene (reference sequence). This CDR3 is 13 amino acids long. The CDR3 region is CATSRVSTDTQYF.

V and J are TRBV28 and TRBJ2-2; TCRdb outputs TRBD1, but without DNA this stays unchecked. The germline V gene encodes CDR1 MDHEN and CDR2 SYDVKM. This CDR3 region has 15 residues. The CDR3 loop is CATFTGDANTGELFF.

The rearrangement uses TRBV5-6 and TRBJ2-2. Germline values: CDR1 SGHDT, CDR2 YYEEEE. The CDR3 extends over 16 amino acids. The CDR3 region is CASSFGIGGWTGELFF.

The chain employs TRBV29-1 and TRBJ2-2; TCRdb's D gene call, TRBD1, goes unchecked for lack of DNA. CDR1 SQVTM and CDR2 ANQGSEA come from the germline V gene. CDR3 length equals 13 residues. The CDR3 reads CSVPMSGSGELFF.

V usage is TRBV28 and J usage is TRBJ1-3. The CDR3 covers 14 residues. Per germline, CDR1 MDHEN and CDR2 SYDVKM. The CDR3 reads CASSIVSVGGTIYF.

The chain joins TRBV4-3 to TRBJ2-7; lacking DNA, the TRBD1 call made by TCRdb goes unchecked. CDR1 is LGHNA and CDR2 is YSLEER in the germline V gene. This CDR3 has 15 residues. CDR3: CASSQIPGSSYEQYF.

The V call is TRBV6-5, the J call TRBJ2-2; TCRdb's assignment of TRBD1 cannot be checked, as there is no DNA. CDR1 is MNHEY and CDR2 is SVGAGI in the germline V gene. CDR3 size: 16 residues. The CDR3 sequence: CASSYSEQGRTGELFF.

The chain couples TRBV28 to TRBJ2-7. Germline assignment: CDR1 MDHEN and CDR2 SYDVKM. The CDR3 contains 13 residues. The CDR3 loop reads CASRPTVPYEQYF.

The J gene is TRBJ2-1, the V gene TRBV6-4. This CDR3 spans 15 amino acids. Germline lookup yields CDR1 MRHNA and CDR2 SNTAGT. The CDR3 reads CASSDGSSASNEQFF.

The V and J genes are TRBV21-1 and TRBJ2-7; the TRBD1 assignment by TCRdb is unverifiable without DNA. TRBV21-1 is termed a pseudogene. This CDR3 is built from 14 residues. The chain's CDR3 is CASSKEETGCEQYF.

The rearrangement links TRBV30 to TRBJ2-7; TCRdb returns TRBD1, unconfirmable since there is no DNA. Looked up from germline, CDR1 is GTSNPN and CDR2 is SVGIG (reference sequence). The CDR3 is 15 residues long. CDR3 region: CAWSDGRGSPLEQYF.

The V and J genes are TRBV28 and TRBJ2-3; absent DNA, TCRdb's TRBD2 call cannot be checked. This CDR3 is built from 15 residues. In germline, CDR1 is MDHEN, CDR2 SYDVKM. CDR3 loop: CASTREGWGTDTQYF.

The rearrangement links TRBV7-8 to TRBJ2-5; TCRdb picks TRBD2, but there is no DNA to check that call. The CDR3 is made up of 16 amino acids. Per germline, CDR1 SGHVS and CDR2 FQNEAQ. CDR3 protein: CASSHPGLAGQETQYF. Variable domain in full (rest from reference TRBV7-8 and TRBJ2-5): GAGVSQSPRYKVAKRGQDVALRCDPISGHVSLFWYQQALGQGPEFLTYFQNEAQLDKSGLPSDRFFAERPEGSVSTLKIQRTQQEDSAVYLCASSHPGLAGQETQYFGPGTRLLVL.

This rearrangement joins TRBV21-1 to TRBJ1-5; the TCRdb D gene call, TRBD1, has no DNA to confirm it. TRBV21-1 is reported as a pseudogene. This CDR3 contains 17 residues. CDR3 protein: CASSKVPRQGVRGPQHF.

The CDR3 here is CASSLPPGNTQYF. The chain links TRBV27 to TRBJ2-3; TCRdb calls TRBD1, which cannot be checked without DNA. In germline, CDR1 is MNHEY, CDR2 SMNVEV (reference sequence). The CDR3 has 13 amino acids.